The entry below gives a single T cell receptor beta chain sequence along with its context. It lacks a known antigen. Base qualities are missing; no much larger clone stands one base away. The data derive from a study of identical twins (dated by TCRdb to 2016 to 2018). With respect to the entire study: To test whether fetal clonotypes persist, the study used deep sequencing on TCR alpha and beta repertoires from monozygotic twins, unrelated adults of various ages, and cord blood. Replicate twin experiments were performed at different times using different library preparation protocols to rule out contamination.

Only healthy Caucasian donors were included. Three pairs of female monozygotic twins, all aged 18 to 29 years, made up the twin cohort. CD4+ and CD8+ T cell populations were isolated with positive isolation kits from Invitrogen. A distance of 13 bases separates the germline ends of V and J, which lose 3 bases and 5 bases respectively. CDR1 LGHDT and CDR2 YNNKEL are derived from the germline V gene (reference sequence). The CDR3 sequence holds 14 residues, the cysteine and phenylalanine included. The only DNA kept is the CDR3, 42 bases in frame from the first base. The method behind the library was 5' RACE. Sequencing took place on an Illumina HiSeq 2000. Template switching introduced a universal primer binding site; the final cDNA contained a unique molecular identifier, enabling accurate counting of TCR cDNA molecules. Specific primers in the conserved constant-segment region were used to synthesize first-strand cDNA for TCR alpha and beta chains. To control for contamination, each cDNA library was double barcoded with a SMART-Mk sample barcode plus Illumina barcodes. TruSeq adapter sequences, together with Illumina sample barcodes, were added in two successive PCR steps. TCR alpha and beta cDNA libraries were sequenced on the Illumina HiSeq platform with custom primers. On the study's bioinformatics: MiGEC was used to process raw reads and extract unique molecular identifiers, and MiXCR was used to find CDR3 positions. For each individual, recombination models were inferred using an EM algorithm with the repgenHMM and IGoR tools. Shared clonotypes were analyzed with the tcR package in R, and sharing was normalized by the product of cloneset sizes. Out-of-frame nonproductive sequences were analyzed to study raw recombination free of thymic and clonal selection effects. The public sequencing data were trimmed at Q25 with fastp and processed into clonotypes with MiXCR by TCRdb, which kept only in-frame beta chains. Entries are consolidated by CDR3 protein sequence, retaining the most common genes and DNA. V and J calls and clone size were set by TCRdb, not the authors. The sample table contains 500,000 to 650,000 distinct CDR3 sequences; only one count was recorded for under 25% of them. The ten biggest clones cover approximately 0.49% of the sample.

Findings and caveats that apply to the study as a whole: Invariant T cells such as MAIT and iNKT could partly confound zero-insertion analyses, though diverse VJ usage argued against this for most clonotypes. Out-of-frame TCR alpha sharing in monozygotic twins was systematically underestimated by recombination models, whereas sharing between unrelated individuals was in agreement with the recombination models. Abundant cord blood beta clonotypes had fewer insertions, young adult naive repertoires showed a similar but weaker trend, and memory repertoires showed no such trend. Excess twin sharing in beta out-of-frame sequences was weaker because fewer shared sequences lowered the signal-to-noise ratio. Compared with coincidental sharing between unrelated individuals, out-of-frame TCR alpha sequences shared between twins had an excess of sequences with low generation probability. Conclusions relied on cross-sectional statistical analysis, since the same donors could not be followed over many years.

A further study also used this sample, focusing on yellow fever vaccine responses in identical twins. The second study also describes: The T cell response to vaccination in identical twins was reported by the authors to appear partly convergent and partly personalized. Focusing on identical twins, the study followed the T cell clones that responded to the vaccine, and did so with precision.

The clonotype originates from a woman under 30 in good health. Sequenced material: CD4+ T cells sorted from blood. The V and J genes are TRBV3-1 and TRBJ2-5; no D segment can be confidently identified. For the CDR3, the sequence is CASSHPQPPETQYF. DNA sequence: TGTGCCAGCAGCCACCCCCAGCCCCCGGAGACCCAGTACTTC.